The 18 T cell receptor beta chains below all came from one sample that was sequenced in a study of blood T cell repertoires in COVID-19. Assay used: immunoSEQ multiplex PCR; TCRdb lists only in-frame clones, some missing. Of roughly 92,000 clones listed, 86% are singletons. Material: peripheral blood. The receptors originated from a man in his fifties with acute or convalescent COVID-19.

The chain links TRBV2 to TRBJ1-2; D remains unclear. This CDR3 has 13 amino acids. The V end was cut by 8 bases, the J end by 6 bases, with 16 bases between. Germline V gives CDR1 SNHLY, CDR2 FYNNEI. CDR3: CASLRGRVDGYTF. In DNA, the CDR3 is TGTGCCAGCCTCCGAGGGAGGGTGGATGGCTACACCTTC. Combining the CDR3 with reference TRBV2 and TRBJ1-2 gives the whole variable domain EPEVTQTPSHQVTQMGQEVILRCVPISNHLYFYWYRQILGQKVEFLVSFYNNEISEKSEIFDDQFSVERPDGSNFTLKIRSTKLEDSAMYFCASLRGRVDGYTFGSGTRLTVV.

The DNA of the CDR3 is TGTGCCAGCAGCCAAGCTAGCGGGAGGCAATACAATGAGCAGTTCTTC. It codes for CASSQASGRQYNEQFF. The chain is built from TRBV4-2 and TRBJ2-1, with TRBD2 identical over 11 bases. V trimming: 1 base; J trimming: 4 bases; junction bases outside the gene matches: 3. CDR1 and CDR2 (germline): LGHNA, YNFKEQ. CDR3 length equals 16 residues.

This chain uses TRBV10-3 with TRBJ2-3, with 9 bases that match TRBD1. CDR1 and CDR2 from the germline V gene are ENHRY and SYGVKD. The trim removed 0 bases at V and 4 bases at J, leaving 8 bases unmatched. CDR3 length: 17 amino acids. DNA for the CDR3: TGTGCCATCAGTGAGTCGATGACAGGGGGAGGTTCAGATACGCAGTATTTT. Its protein is CAISESMTGGGSDTQYF.

The chain uses TRBV24-1 and TRBJ2-5, with 7 bases fitting TRBD1. The germline V gene has CDR1 KGHDR and CDR2 SFDVKD. The CDR3 covers 15 residues. V was pared by 2 bases and J by 5 bases, with 7 bases of the junction left unmatched. DNA for the CDR3: TGTGCCACCAGTGATTCGACAGGGTCGGGGGAGACCCAGTACTTC. It codes for CATSDSTGSGETQYF.

This chain joins TRBV27 and TRBJ2-7; D remains ambiguous. Trimming removed 5 bases from V and 7 bases from J, with 9 bases in between. Germline CDR1 reads MNHEY; CDR2 reads SMNVEV (reference sequence). This CDR3 is 11 amino acids long. Here the CDR3 reads CASSGLGEQYF. The CDR3 DNA reads TGTGCCAGCAGTGGTCTCGGGGAGCAGTACTTC.

This CDR3 reads CSASGGGRQPQHF. For the CDR3, the DNA is TGCAGTGCTAGTGGGGGGGGCAGGCAGCCCCAGCATTTT. The chain combines TRBV20-1 with TRBJ1-5; D perhaps matches TRBD1 (6 bases). Between the trimmed V and J ends, which lost 3 bases and 7 bases, there was a span of 13 bases. Per germline, CDR1 DFQATT and CDR2 SNEGSKA (reference sequence). This CDR3 is 13 amino acids long.

This clone was recorded once. The V call is TRBV5-6, the J call TRBJ1-1; 11 bases are a match to TRBD1. V lost 3 bases and J lost 6; bases outside the gene matches: 4. Per the germline V gene, CDR1 is SGHDT and CDR2 is YYEEEE. The CDR3 has 14 amino acids. The CDR3 DNA follows: TGTGCCAGCAGCTGGAGGACAGGGGGCCCTGAAGCTTTCTTT. This encodes CASSWRTGGPEAFF.

The sample holds a few counts of this clone. The rearrangement links TRBV19 to TRBJ2-3; the match to TRBD1 covers 8 bases. Germline trimming cut 2 bases from V and 5 bases from J; bases unmatched to any gene: 6. Per germline, CDR1 LNHDA and CDR2 SQIVND (reference sequence). The CDR3 totals 15 residues. CDR3 bases: TGTGCCAGTAGTATAATCGACAGGGGAAGAGATACGCAGTATTTT. It encodes CASSIIDRGRDTQYF.

The CDR3 nucleotides read TGTGCCAGCAGCTTGGTTTTAGGGGGCATCAGGAACACTGAAGCTTTCTTT. The encoded protein is CASSLVLGGIRNTEAFF. The J gene is TRBJ1-1, the V gene TRBV5-6; 7 nucleotides match TRBD1. The CDR3 contains 17 residues. Trimming removed 0 bases from V and 1 base from J; junction bases left unmatched: 9. The germline gives CDR1 SGHDT, CDR2 YYEEEE.

This chain links TRBV11-3 with TRBJ2-5; D may be TRBD2 (5 bases). This CDR3 comprises 19 residues. The V end lost 6 bases, the J end lost 1 base, and 27 bases lay between the germline ends. Germline CDR1 and CDR2: SGHNT and YENEEA. CDR3 nucleotide sequence: TGTGCCAGCAGTTATCCCCTTAACCTCGGTTGGGAGCCCCAAGAGACCCAGTACTTC. It translates to CASSYPLNLGWEPQETQYF.

This clone was seen a few times. The chain has TRBV6-5 and TRBJ2-1, with D uncertain. The germline CDR1 and CDR2 sequences are MNHEY and SVGAGI. V dropped 9 bases and J dropped 5 bases, with 11 bases sitting between them. This CDR3 has 12 residues. The CDR3, as DNA: TGTGCCAGTTCACCTAGAAACAATGAGCAGTTCTTC. Amino acids: CASSPRNNEQFF.

V gene TRBV11-3 combines with J gene TRBJ2-1, with 10 positions matching TRBD1. Per germline, CDR1 SGHNT and CDR2 YENEEA. The CDR3 has 15 amino acids. V lost 4 bases, J lost 15 bases, and 15 bases stayed unmatched. The CDR3 loop reads CASSSIRDRGLGMFF. The DNA for the CDR3 is TGTGCCAGCAGCTCTATCCGGGACAGGGGCTTGGGGATGTTCTTC.

The V gene is TRBV5-4, the J gene TRBJ2-3; D may be TRBD1 (5 bases). Germline CDR1 and CDR2: SGHNT and YYREEE (reference sequence). V was trimmed by 2 bases and J by 4 bases, leaving 14 bases between them. This CDR3 is 15 amino acids long. DNA for the CDR3: TGTGCCAGCAGCTTAGGGCAGGGTGGGCCAGATACGCAGTATTTT. Amino acids: CASSLGQGGPDTQYF.

The chain carries TRBV27 and TRBJ1-1; D ambiguous. The CDR3 is 14 amino acids. V was shortened by 0 bases and J by 6 bases, with 11 bases between the two germline ends. Germline V CDR1 and CDR2: MNHEY, SMNVEV (reference sequence). CDR3 sequence: CASSLSSGFSEAFF. In nucleotides, the CDR3 is TGTGCCAGCAGTTTATCTTCGGGATTCTCTGAAGCTTTCTTT.

The chain joins TRBV7-9 to TRBJ2-5, with 13 bases aligning to TRBD2. CDR3 length: 16 amino acids. The J segment lost 4 bases and the V segment lost 5 bases, leaving 7 bases of the junction unmatched. Germline CDR1 SEHNR, CDR2 FQNEAQ (reference sequence). The CDR3 DNA sequence: TGTGCCAGCAGCAGTACTAGCGGGAGGGCCTCAGAGACCCAGTACTTC. Its translation is CASSSTSGRASETQYF. Looking up the rest from reference TRBV7-9 and TRBJ2-5 gives the full variable domain: DTGVSQNPRHKITKRGQNVTFRCDPISEHNRLYWYRQTLGQGPEFLTYFQNEAQLEKSRLLSDRFSAERPKGSFSTLEIQRTEQGDSAMYLCASSSTSGRASETQYFGPGTRLLVL.

The chain carries TRBV27 and TRBJ2-3, with 10 bases identical to TRBD1. The germline V gene encodes CDR1 MNHEY and CDR2 SMNVEV (reference sequence). Losses at the gene ends were 2 bases for V and 2 bases for J; bases not matched to a gene: 4. The CDR3 is 16 amino acids. CDR3 sequence: CASSLVGQGFTDTQYF. The CDR3 DNA reads TGTGCCAGCAGTTTAGTGGGACAGGGGTTCACAGATACGCAGTATTTT.

J is TRBJ1-3 and V is TRBV28; no definite D call. CDR1 MDHEN and CDR2 SYDVKM come from the germline V gene. Trimming cost V 11 bases and J 4 bases, with 18 bases left between them. CDR3 length: 14 amino acids. CDR3 coding DNA: TGTGCCTGCCGGGCAGGAGGGTCAGGAAACACCATATATTTT. This gives the protein CACRAGGSGNTIYF.

The rearrangement links TRBV23-1 to TRBJ2-7; TRBD2 agrees at 7 bases. TRBV23-1 is noted as an ORF with a role that remains uncertain. The CDR3 loop spans 15 amino acids. The junction had 7 bases not matched to a gene; V was cut back by 1 base and J by 4 bases. The CDR3 DNA follows: TGCGCCAGCAGTCAATTCTCCGGGACTACTTACGAGCAGTACTTC. Translation: CASSQFSGTTYEQYF.